This T cell receptor beta chain was documented in a study of T-cell reconstitution after alpha-beta-depleted transplantation in children. General study results and limits: One year post-transplant, T-cell counts and diversity were largely derived from T cells produced anew. Reportedly, roughly two months post-transplant, alpha-beta T cells arose from several hundred expanded graft clones.

With 5 bases removed from V and 10 bases from J, the gap between germline ends came to 12 bases. Germline CDR1 is SQVTM and CDR2 is ANQGSEA. This CDR3 is built from 11 residues. The TCRbeta library incorporated unique molecular identifiers. TCRdb passed the PCR reads through MiXCR, listing each CDR3 protein once. Of almost 250,000 distinct CDR3 sequences listed, roughly 25% were seen once; the top ten hold 2.6%. This clonotype was counted at least ten times. Its specificity is unknown. The material sequenced was PBMCs, taken before TCRalphabeta/CD19-depleted stem cell transplant. The receptor was isolated from a girl aged 2-10 years with Fanconi anemia, due to receive a stem cell transplant. V and J are TRBV29-1 and TRBJ2-1, with D maybe TRBD2 (6 bases). The CDR3 coding sequence is TGCAGCGTTAGTAGCCTAGCGGAGCAGTTCTTC. This sequence encodes CSVSSLAEQFF.